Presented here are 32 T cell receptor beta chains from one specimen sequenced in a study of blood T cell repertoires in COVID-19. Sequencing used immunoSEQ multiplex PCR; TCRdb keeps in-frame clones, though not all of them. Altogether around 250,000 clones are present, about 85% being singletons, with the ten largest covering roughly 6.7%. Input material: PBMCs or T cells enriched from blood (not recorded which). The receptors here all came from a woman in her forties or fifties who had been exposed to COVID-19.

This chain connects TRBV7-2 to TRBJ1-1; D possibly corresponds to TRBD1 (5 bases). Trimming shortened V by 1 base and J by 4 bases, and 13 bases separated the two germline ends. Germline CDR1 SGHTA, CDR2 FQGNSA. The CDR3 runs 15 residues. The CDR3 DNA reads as TGTGCCAGCAGCTTAGGGGGGGGTATGCGCACTGAAGCTTTCTTT. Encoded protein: CASSLGGGMRTEAFF.

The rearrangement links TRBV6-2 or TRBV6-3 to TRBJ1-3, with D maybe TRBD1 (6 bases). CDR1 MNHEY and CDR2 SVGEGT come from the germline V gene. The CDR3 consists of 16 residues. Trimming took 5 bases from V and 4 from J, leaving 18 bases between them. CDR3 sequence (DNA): TGTGCCAGCAGTATTCCGGGACACCAGGCGGGAAACACCATATATTTT. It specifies CASSIPGHQAGNTIYF.

Written as DNA, the CDR3 is TGTGCCAGCACTCCAGAGTTCGACGGACAGCGAAAAAATGAAAAACTGTTTTTT. It encodes CASTPEFDGQRKNEKLFF. The V call is TRBV27, the J call TRBJ1-4, with D tentatively TRBD1 (6 bases). Per germline, CDR1 MNHEY and CDR2 SMNVEV (reference sequence). The V gene lost 7 bases and the J gene lost 5 bases, with 26 bases spanning the gap. The CDR3 has 18 residues.

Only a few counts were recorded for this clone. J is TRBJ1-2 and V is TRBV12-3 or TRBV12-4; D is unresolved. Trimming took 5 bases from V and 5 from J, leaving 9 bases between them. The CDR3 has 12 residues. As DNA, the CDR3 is TGTGCCAGCAGTCGTAGCGGGTATGGCTACACCTTC. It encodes CASSRSGYGYTF.

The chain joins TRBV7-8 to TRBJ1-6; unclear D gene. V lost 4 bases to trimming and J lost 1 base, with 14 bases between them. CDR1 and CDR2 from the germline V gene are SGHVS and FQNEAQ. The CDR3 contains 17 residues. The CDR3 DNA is TGTGCCAGCAGCTACGGGAGTCTGAGTTCCTATAATTCACCCCTCCACTTT. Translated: CASSYGSLSSYNSPLHF.

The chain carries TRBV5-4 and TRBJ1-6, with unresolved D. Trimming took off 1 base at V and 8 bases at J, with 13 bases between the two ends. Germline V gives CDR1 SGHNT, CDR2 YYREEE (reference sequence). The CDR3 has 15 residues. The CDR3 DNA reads TGTGCCAGCAGCTTGTGGGGAGGAAGTTATTCACCCCTCCACTTT. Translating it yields CASSLWGGSYSPLHF.

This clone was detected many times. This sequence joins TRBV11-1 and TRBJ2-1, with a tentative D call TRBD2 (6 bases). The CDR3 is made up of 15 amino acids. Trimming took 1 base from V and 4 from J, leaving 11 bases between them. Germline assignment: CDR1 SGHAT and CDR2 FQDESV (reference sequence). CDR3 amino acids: CASSLGGTYYNEQFF. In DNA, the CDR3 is TGTGCCAGCAGCTTAGGGGGGACTTATTACAATGAGCAGTTCTTC. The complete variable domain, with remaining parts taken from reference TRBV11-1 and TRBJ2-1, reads EAEVAQSPRYKITEKSQAVAFWCDPISGHATLYWYRQILGQGPELLVQFQDESVVDDSQLPKDRFSAERLKGVDSTLKIQPAELGDSAMYLCASSLGGTYYNEQFFGPGTRLTVL.

The CDR3 DNA is TGTGCCACCAGTGATCCCCGGGAACAGGAAAAACTGTTTTTT. Its translation: CATSDPREQEKLFF. The chain is built from TRBV24-1 and TRBJ1-4; D unclear. CDR1 is KGHDR, CDR2 SFDVKD, per germline. V was cut by 3 bases and J by 8 bases, with 12 bases left in between. This CDR3 spans 14 amino acids.

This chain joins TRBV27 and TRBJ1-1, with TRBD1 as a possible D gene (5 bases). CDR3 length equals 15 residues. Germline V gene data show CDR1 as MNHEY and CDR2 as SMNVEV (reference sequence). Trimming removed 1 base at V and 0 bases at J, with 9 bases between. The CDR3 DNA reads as TGTGCCAGCAGTTTATTTACAGGAGTGAACACTGAAGCTTTCTTT. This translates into CASSLFTGVNTEAFF.

The DNA for the CDR3 is TGTGCCAGCAGTTTGGGACAGGGGGCTTATCAGCCCCAGCATTTT. Translated, it gives CASSLGQGAYQPQHF. The V gene is TRBV28, the J gene TRBJ1-5, with 12 bases fitting TRBD1. CDR1 and CDR2 (germline): MDHEN, SYDVKM. With 3 bases clipped from V and 5 bases from J, the junction kept 2 bases outside the gene matches. The CDR3 is 15 amino acids.

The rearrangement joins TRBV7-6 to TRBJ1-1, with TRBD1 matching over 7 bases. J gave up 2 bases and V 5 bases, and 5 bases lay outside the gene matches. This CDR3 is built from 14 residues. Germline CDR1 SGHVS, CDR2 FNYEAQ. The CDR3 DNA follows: TGTGCCAGCAGCCATACAGGGGTTAACACTGAAGCTTTCTTT. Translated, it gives CASSHTGVNTEAFF.

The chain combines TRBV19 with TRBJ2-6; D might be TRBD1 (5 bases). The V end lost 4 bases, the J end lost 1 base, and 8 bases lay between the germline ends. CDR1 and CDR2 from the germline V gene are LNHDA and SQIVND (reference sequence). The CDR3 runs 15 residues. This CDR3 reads CASSNQGSGANVLTF. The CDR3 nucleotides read TGTGCCAGTAGTAACCAGGGTTCTGGGGCCAACGTCCTGACTTTC.

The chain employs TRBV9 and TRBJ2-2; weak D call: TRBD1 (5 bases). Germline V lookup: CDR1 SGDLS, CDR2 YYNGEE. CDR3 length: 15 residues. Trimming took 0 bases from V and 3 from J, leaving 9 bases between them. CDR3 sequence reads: CASSVAGIHTGELFF. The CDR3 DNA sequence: TGTGCCAGCAGCGTAGCAGGGATCCACACCGGGGAGCTGTTTTTT.

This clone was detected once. The CDR3 nucleotides read TGTGCCTGGAGTCGGGGATACAATCAGCCCCAGCATTTT. Translated: CAWSRGYNQPQHF. This chain uses TRBV30 with TRBJ1-5; D is ambiguous. CDR1 GTSNPN and CDR2 SVGIG come from the germline V gene (reference sequence). Trimming took 2 bases from V and 3 from J, leaving 8 bases between them. The CDR3 is 13 residues long.

The CDR3 loop is CASSAGTGGRNTEAFF. The CDR3 DNA follows: TGTGCCAGTAGCGCCGGGACAGGGGGCCGGAACACTGAAGCTTTCTTT. This chain links TRBV19 with TRBJ1-1, with TRBD1 matching over 12 bases. Unmatched junction bases numbered 6, after V lost 6 bases and J lost 1 base. The CDR3 contains 16 residues. Germline CDR1 and CDR2: LNHDA and SQIVND (reference sequence).

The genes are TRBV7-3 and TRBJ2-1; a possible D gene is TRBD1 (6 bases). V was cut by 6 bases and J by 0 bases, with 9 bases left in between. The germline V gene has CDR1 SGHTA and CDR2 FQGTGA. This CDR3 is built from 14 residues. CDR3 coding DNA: TGTGCCAGCAGTGTGACAGGCTCCTACAATGAGCAGTTCTTC. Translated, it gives CASSVTGSYNEQFF.

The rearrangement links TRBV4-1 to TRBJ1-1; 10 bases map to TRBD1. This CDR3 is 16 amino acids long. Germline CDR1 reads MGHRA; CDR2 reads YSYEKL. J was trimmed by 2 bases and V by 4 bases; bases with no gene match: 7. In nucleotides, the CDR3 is TGCGCCAGCAGCCTCGGGACAGGGGCCCTAAACACTGAAGCTTTCTTT. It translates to CASSLGTGALNTEAFF.

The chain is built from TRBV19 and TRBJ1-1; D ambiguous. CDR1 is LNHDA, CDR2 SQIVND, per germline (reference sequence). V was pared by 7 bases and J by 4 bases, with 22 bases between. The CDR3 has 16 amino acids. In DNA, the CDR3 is TGTGCCAGTACCTCGCCCCCCCCGCGTCGATCCACTGAAGCTTTCTTT. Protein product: CASTSPPPRRSTEAFF.

In DNA, the CDR3 is TGCAGCGTCAAGGGGTACCCATCGGATTTTGGAAACACCATATATTTT. This translates into CSVKGYPSDFGNTIYF. The chain carries TRBV29-1 and TRBJ1-3; D is perhaps TRBD1 (5 bases). Germline V CDR1 and CDR2: SQVTM, ANQGSEA. This CDR3 has 16 amino acids. V was cut by 6 bases and J by 3 bases, with 21 bases left in between.

The CDR3 DNA reads as TGTGCCAGCAGCTCCCGGGAGAACTATGGCTACACCTTC. Translating it yields CASSSRENYGYTF. V is TRBV11-1 and J is TRBJ1-2; no reliable D call. The length of the CDR3 is 13 residues. V shed 4 bases and J shed 2 bases, with 8 bases lying between them. The germline CDR1 and CDR2 sequences are SGHAT and FQDESV (reference sequence). Variable domain in full (rest from reference TRBV11-1 and TRBJ1-2): EAEVAQSPRYKITEKSQAVAFWCDPISGHATLYWYRQILGQGPELLVQFQDESVVDDSQLPKDRFSAERLKGVDSTLKIQPAELGDSAMYLCASSSRENYGYTFGSGTRLTVV.

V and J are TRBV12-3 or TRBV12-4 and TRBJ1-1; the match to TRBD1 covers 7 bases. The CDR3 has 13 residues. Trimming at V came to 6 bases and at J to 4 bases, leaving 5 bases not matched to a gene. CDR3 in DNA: TGTGCCAGCAGAGACCCAGGGGGCACTGAAGCTTTCTTT. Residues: CASRDPGGTEAFF.

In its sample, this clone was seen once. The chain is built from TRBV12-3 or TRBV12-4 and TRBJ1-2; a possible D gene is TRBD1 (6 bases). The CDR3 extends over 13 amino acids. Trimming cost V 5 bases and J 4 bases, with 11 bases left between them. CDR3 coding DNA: TGTGCCAGCAGTAACCCGACAGGCTATGGCTACACCTTC. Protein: CASSNPTGYGYTF.

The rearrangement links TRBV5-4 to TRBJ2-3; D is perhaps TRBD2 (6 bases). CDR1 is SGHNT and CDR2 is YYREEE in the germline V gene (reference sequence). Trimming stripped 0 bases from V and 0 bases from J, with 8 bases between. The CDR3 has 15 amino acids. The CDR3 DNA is TGTGCCAGCAGCTTGGGGAGGGGAAGCACAGATACGCAGTATTTT. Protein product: CASSLGRGSTDTQYF.

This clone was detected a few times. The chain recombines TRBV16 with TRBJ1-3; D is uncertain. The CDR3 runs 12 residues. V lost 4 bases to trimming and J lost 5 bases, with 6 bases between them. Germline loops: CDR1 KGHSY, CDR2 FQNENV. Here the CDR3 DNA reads TGTGCCAGCAGCCTTCAAAGAAACACCATATATTTT. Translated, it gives CASSLQRNTIYF.

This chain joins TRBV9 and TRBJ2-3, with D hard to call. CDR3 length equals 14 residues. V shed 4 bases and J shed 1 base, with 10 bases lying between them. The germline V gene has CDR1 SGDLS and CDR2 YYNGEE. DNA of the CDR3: TGTGCCAGCAGCTGGAGCCGGGGCACAGATACGCAGTATTTT. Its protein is CASSWSRGTDTQYF.

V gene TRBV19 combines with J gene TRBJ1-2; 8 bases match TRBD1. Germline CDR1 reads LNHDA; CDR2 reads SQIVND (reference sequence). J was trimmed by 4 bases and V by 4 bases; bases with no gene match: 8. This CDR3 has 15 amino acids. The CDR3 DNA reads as TGTGCCAGTAGTACCGCCGCGGACAGGGCCTATGGCTACACCTTC. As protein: CASSTAADRAYGYTF. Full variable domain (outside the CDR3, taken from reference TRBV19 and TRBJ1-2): DGGITQSPKYLFRKEGQNVTLSCEQNLNHDAMYWYRQDPGQGLRLIYYSQIVNDFQKGDIAEGYSVSREKKESFPLTVTSAQKNPTAFYLCASSTAADRAYGYTFGSGTRLTVV.

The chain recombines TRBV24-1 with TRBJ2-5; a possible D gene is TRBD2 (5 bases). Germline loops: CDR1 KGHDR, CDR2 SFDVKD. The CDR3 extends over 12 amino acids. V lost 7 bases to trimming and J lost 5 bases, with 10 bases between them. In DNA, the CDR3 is TGTGCCACCAGAAAGCGGCGGGAGACCCAGTACTTC. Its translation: CATRKRRETQYF.

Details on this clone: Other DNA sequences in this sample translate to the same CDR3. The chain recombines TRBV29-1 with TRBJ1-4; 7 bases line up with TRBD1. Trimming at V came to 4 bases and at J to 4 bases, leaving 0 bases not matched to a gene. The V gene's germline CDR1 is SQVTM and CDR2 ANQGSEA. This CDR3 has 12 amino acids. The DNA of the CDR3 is TGCAGCGTTGGACAGGGTAATGAAAAACTGTTTTTT. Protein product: CSVGQGNEKLFF.

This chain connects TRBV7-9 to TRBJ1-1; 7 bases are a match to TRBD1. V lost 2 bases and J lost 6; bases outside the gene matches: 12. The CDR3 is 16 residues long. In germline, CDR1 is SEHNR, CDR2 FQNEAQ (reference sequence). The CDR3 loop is CASSLRGGTGRAEAFF. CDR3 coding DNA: TGTGCCAGCAGCTTAAGAGGGGGCACAGGAAGGGCTGAAGCTTTCTTT. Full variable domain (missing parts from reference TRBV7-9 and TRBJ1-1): DTGVSQNPRHKITKRGQNVTFRCDPISEHNRLYWYRQTLGQGPEFLTYFQNEAQLEKSRLLSDRFSAERPKGSFSTLEIQRTEQGDSAMYLCASSLRGGTGRAEAFFGQGTRLTVV.

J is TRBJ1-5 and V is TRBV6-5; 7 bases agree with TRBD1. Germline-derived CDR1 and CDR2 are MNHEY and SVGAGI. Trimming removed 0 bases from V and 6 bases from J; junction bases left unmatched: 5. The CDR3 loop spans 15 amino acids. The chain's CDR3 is CASSYSRQGGQPQHF. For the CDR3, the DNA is TGTGCCAGCAGTTACTCAAGACAGGGCGGTCAGCCCCAGCATTTT.

CDR3 amino acids: CASSFSGGASAEQFF. CDR3 coding DNA: TGTGCCAGCAGTTTTTCGGGGGGGGCCTCAGCTGAGCAGTTCTTC. The rearrangement uses TRBV7-8 and TRBJ2-1; 8 nucleotides line up with TRBD2. The CDR3 totals 15 residues. Germline V gene lookup returns CDR1 SGHVS and CDR2 FQNEAQ. With V trimmed by 6 bases and J by 9 bases, 13 bases remained unmatched.

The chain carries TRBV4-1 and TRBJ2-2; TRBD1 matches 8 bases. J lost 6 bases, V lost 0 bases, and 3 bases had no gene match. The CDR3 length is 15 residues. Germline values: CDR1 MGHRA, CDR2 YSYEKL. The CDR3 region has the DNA TGCGCCAGCAGCCAAGATTCAGGGGGCCCCGGGGAGCTGTTTTTT. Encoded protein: CASSQDSGGPGELFF.